A single sample gave rise to the 19 T cell receptor beta chains below, sequenced in a study of blood T cells in healthy people across ages. Together with a sample-barcoded 5' primer, a J-beta primer mix was included in a second PCR lasting roughly 6 to 12 cycles. TCRdb re-derived calls from the 5' RACE reads in MiXCR, one entry per CDR3 protein. The sample shows 600,000 to 1,000,000 distinct CDR3 sequences, 55% to 75% of them seen only once. The specimen sequenced was blood. Source of these receptors: a man younger than 40 in good health.

The rearrangement uses TRBV6-1 and TRBJ1-1, with 12 positions matching TRBD1. The junction had 13 bases not matched to a gene; V was cut back by 5 bases and J by 6 bases. Germline V lookup: CDR1 MNHNS, CDR2 SASEGT. This CDR3 region has 17 residues. The CDR3 sequence is CASSKGTGGRGWSEAFF. CDR3 DNA: TGTGCCAGCAGTAAAGGGACAGGGGGCCGAGGTTGGTCTGAAGCTTTCTTT.

CDR3 coding DNA: TGTGCCAGTGCCAGGGAAGGGAGTCAGCCCCAGCATTTT. It is translated as CASAREGSQPQHF. This rearrangement joins TRBV6-2 or TRBV6-3 to TRBJ1-5; D is perhaps TRBD1 (5 bases). V was pared by 9 bases and J by 6 bases, with 15 bases between. This CDR3 has 13 amino acids. CDR1 and CDR2 (germline): MNHEY, SVGEGT.

V gene TRBV29-1 combines with J gene TRBJ2-7; 7 bases are shared with TRBD2. There are 12 residues in the CDR3. V was pared by 0 bases and J by 5 bases, with 1 base of the junction left unmatched. Germline V gene data show CDR1 as SQVTM and CDR2 as ANQGSEA. In nucleotides, the CDR3 is TGCAGCGTTGAAGAGGGGGGGGACGAGCAGTACTTC. Its protein is CSVEEGGDEQYF.

The chain couples TRBV29-1 to TRBJ2-7; 9 bases match TRBD2. CDR3 length equals 14 residues. The V gene's germline CDR1 is SQVTM and CDR2 ANQGSEA. The junction had 11 bases not matched to a gene; V was cut back by 4 bases and J by 7 bases. CDR3 protein: CSVGDAGGPWEQYF. In DNA, the CDR3 is TGCAGCGTTGGAGATGCGGGAGGGCCGTGGGAGCAGTACTTC.

This clonotype appeared many times. The rearrangement uses TRBV7-9 and TRBJ2-7, with 7 bases matching TRBD2. The V gene end was trimmed by 4 bases and the J gene end by 2 bases; junction bases not matched to a gene: 11. The CDR3 runs to 16 residues. The V gene's germline CDR1 is SEHNR and CDR2 FQNEAQ (reference sequence). CDR3 amino acids: CASSSRPGGFPYEQYF. CDR3 in DNA: TGTGCCAGCAGCTCGAGGCCGGGGGGTTTCCCCTACGAGCAGTACTTC. Full variable domain (rest looked up from reference TRBV7-9 and TRBJ2-7): DTGVSQNPRHKITKRGQNVTFRCDPISEHNRLYWYRQTLGQGPEFLTYFQNEAQLEKSRLLSDRFSAERPKGSFSTLEIQRTEQGDSAMYLCASSSRPGGFPYEQYFGPGTRLTVT.

Only a few counts were recorded for this clonotype. The CDR3 protein is CASIRDQGSSYNEQFF. DNA for the CDR3: TGTGCCAGCATCAGGGACCAGGGAAGCTCCTACAATGAGCAGTTCTTC. This chain joins TRBV2 and TRBJ2-1; possibly TRBD1 or TRBD2 for D (5 bases each). CDR1 and CDR2 (germline): SNHLY, FYNNEI. V lost 7 bases to trimming and J lost 0 bases, with 16 bases between them. The CDR3 spans 16 residues.

This clonotype was counted a single time. The chain has TRBV5-1 and TRBJ2-7; TRBD1 aligns across 10 bases. The CDR3 consists of 17 residues. Germline assignment: CDR1 SGHRS and CDR2 YFSETQ. V was clipped by 2 bases and J by 7 bases; unmatched bases: 15. CDR3 residues: CASSLLKTGGPLREQYF. The CDR3 DNA reads TGCGCCAGCAGCTTACTCAAGACAGGGGGCCCTTTGAGGGAGCAGTACTTC.

The chain recombines TRBV10-3 with TRBJ2-5, with 10 positions matching TRBD2. The V and J ends lost 4 bases and 1 base, in that order; junction bases with no gene match: 3. The CDR3 is 15 amino acids. Germline V lookup: CDR1 ENHRY, CDR2 SYGVKD. The CDR3 spells CAISVAGGFQETQYF. The CDR3 nucleotides are TGTGCCATCAGTGTAGCGGGGGGTTTCCAAGAGACCCAGTACTTC.

This clonotype was detected only a few times. This CDR3 is CSVLTDLAYEQYF. The CDR3 DNA reads TGCAGCGTTCTTACAGATTTAGCCTACGAGCAGTACTTC. This rearrangement joins TRBV29-1 to TRBJ2-7; D unclear. Germline CDR1 SQVTM, CDR2 ANQGSEA. The V and J ends lost 5 bases and 2 bases respectively, with 13 bases between them. This CDR3 spans 13 amino acids.

This clonotype appeared a few times. The V and J genes are TRBV13 and TRBJ2-7; D is unclear. The CDR3 runs 14 residues. Germline CDR1 is PRHDT and CDR2 is FYEKMQ (reference sequence). The germline V and J ends were trimmed by 4 bases and 2 bases, with 12 bases remaining between them. The CDR3 region has the DNA TGTGCCAGCAGCTATTGGGAAACTACCTACGAGCAGTACTTC. Its translation is CASSYWETTYEQYF.

The chain is built from TRBV12-3 or TRBV12-4 and TRBJ2-1, with 7 positions matching TRBD1. After removal of 6 bases from V and 9 bases from J, the junction contained 11 bases not matched to a gene. The CDR3 has 14 amino acids. For the CDR3, the DNA is TGTGCCAGCAGACATGGACAGGTATACCTTGAGCAGTTCTTC. Its translation is CASRHGQVYLEQFF.

This clonotype was found a few times. This rearrangement joins TRBV7-2 to TRBJ2-7; D is unclear. The CDR3 runs 16 residues. Germline CDR1 and CDR2: SGHTA and FQGNSA. The germline V and J ends were trimmed by 1 base and 0 bases, with 13 bases remaining between them. For the CDR3, the DNA is TGTGCCAGCAGCTTAGGGGCTCCGGTAAGCTCCTACGAGCAGTACTTC. Translating gives CASSLGAPVSSYEQYF. The whole variable domain, filled in from reference TRBV7-2 and TRBJ2-7, reads GAGVSQSPSNKVTEKGKDVELRCDPISGHTALYWYRQSLGQGLEFLIYFQGNSAPDKSGLPSDRFSAERTGGSVSTLTIQRTQQEDSAVYLCASSLGAPVSSYEQYFGPGTRLTVT.

V gene TRBV25-1 combines with J gene TRBJ2-4; D gene ambiguous. Germline lookup yields CDR1 MGHDK and CDR2 SYGVNS. The CDR3 covers 16 residues. V was clipped by 4 bases and J by 7 bases, with 20 bases between them. The CDR3 spells CASSGSLTGWYNIQYF. In DNA, the CDR3 is TGTGCCAGCAGTGGTTCGTTGACGGGCTGGTATAACATTCAGTACTTC. The full variable domain, in which reference TRBV25-1 and TRBJ2-4 provide the parts outside the CDR3, is EADIYQTPRYLVIGTGKKITLECSQTMGHDKMYWYQQDPGMELHLIHYSYGVNSTEKGDLSSESTVSRIRTEHFPLTLESARPSHTSQYLCASSGSLTGWYNIQYFGAGTRLSVL.

As DNA, the CDR3 is TGTGCCAGCAGCCTTAGTAGCGGGTTGCGCTCCTACAATGAGCAGTTCTTC. The encoded protein is CASSLSSGLRSYNEQFF. The chain links TRBV6-6 to TRBJ2-1; TRBD2 matches 7 bases. After removal of 6 bases from V and 0 bases from J, the junction contained 11 bases not matched to a gene. This CDR3 spans 17 amino acids. Looked up from germline, CDR1 is MNHNY and CDR2 is SVGAGI (reference sequence).

The table lists this clonotype with a few counts. The chain recombines TRBV20-1 with TRBJ2-7; TRBD1 is a possible D gene (5 bases). The CDR3 loop spans 11 amino acids. V dropped 5 bases and J dropped 3 bases, with 8 bases sitting between them. The germline V gene has CDR1 DFQATT and CDR2 SNEGSKA (reference sequence). The CDR3 here is CSAGRVYEQYF. The CDR3 bases are TGCAGTGCTGGCAGGGTCTACGAGCAGTACTTC.

The V call is TRBV6-2 or TRBV6-3, the J call TRBJ2-5; 7 bases are shared with TRBD1. The end of the DNA is better explained by TRBJ2-7, so the J call may be wrong. The V gene's germline CDR1 is MNHEY and CDR2 SVGEGT. The CDR3 consists of 12 residues. The CDR3 coding sequence is TGTGCCAGTAGGGACAGTATGAACGAGCAGTACTTC. It yields the protein CASRDSMNEQYF.

This clonotype was seen more than once but under ten times. The chain has TRBV12-3 or TRBV12-4 and TRBJ2-7; D not resolved. Trimming stripped 7 bases from V and 4 bases from J, with 11 bases between. The CDR3 contains 12 residues. CDR3 in amino acids: CASTQTLYEQYF. DNA for the CDR3: TGTGCCAGCACCCAAACTCTGTACGAGCAGTACTTC.

V and J are TRBV6-2 or TRBV6-3 and TRBJ1-1; D unresolved. Germline CDR1 and CDR2: MNHEY and SVGEGT. The length of the CDR3 is 12 residues. V lost 2 bases to trimming and J lost 9 bases, with 10 bases between them. The CDR3 DNA reads as TGTGCCAGCAGTTACGCGTATTACCAAGCTTTCTTT. It yields the protein CASSYAYYQAFF.

V gene TRBV4-3 combines with J gene TRBJ2-4, with D possibly being TRBD1 or TRBD2 (6 bases each). Judging by the DNA end, TRBJ2-5 fits better; the J call may be wrong. Germline assignment: CDR1 LGHNA and CDR2 YSLEER. CDR3 length equals 15 residues. The CDR3 DNA sequence: TGCGCCAGCAGCCAAGGGGGGGCGGGAATGGAGACCCAGTACTTC. This encodes CASSQGGAGMETQYF.